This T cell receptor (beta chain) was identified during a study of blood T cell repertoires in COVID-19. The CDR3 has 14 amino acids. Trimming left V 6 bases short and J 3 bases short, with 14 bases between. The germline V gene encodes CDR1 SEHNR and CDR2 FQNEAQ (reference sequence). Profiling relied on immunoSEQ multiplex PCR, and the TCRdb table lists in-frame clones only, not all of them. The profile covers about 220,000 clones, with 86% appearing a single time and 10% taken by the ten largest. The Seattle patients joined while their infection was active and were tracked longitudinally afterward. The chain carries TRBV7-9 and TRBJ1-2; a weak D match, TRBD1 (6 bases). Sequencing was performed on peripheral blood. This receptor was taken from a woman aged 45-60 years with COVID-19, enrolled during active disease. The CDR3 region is CASSPGHLDYGYTF. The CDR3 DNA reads TGTGCCAGCAGTCCGGGACACCTTGACTATGGCTACACCTTC. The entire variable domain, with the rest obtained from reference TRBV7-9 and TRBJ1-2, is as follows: DTGVSQNPRHKITKRGQNVTFRCDPISEHNRLYWYRQTLGQGPEFLTYFQNEAQLEKSRLLSDRFSAERPKGSFSTLEIQRTEQGDSAMYLCASSPGHLDYGYTFGSGTRLTVV.